This T cell receptor (beta chain) was profiled in a study of T cells in Graves' hyperthyroidism and ophthalmopathy. This CDR3 has 13 amino acids. In germline, CDR1 is DFQATT, CDR2 SNEGSKA (reference sequence). V lost 6 bases and J 4 bases, leaving 15 bases between the germline ends. RNA transcripts served as the template for amplifying TCR beta CDR3 regions. In the first-round RT-PCR of the TCR CDR3, the HTBI primer set was used. From the multiplex PCR reads, TCRdb called clonotypes with MiXCR, one entry per CDR3 protein. Counted here are a few hundred thousand distinct CDR3 sequences, more than 14% occurring once; the ten biggest clones make up less than 15%.

This clonotype was sampled from a woman aged 40 to 50 with Graves' hyperthyroidism that later progressed to Graves' ophthalmopathy. Sample: blood. This rearrangement joins TRBV20-1 to TRBJ2-5; the D is unclear. The CDR3: CSADKGRSETQYF. The CDR3 DNA follows: TGCAGTGCCGATAAGGGAAGGTCAGAGACCCAGTACTTC.